This is a list of T cell receptor beta chains from one sample in a study of response to subunit inactivated influenza vaccine. TCRdb recomputed calls from the RT-PCR reads with MiXCR, one row per CDR3 protein. This sample carries a few hundred thousand distinct CDR3 sequences, roughly an eighth of them seen once, and the ten largest clones take less than 8.5%. Here the sequenced sample was non-naive T cells sorted from PBMCs, taken approximately 15 days before vaccination. The receptors derive from a man aged 50-60 years who received an inactivated influenza vaccine. Both conserved end residues are part of each CDR3. Fields, in order: J gene, V gene, clone size, D gene, CDR3 DNA, CDR3 protein. A D gene is named only where the DNA matches it firmly. Expanded clones are given a class, and other clones once, few, many or no size at all.

>TRBJ2-1|TRBV7-2|-|-
TGTGCCAGCAGTCCCGCAGGGTACGGTGAGCAGTTCTTC
CASSPAGYGEQFF
>TRBJ2-7|TRBV19|many|TRBD1
TGTGCCAGTAGTACGACAGGGGACGAGCAGTACTTC
CASSTTGDEQYF
>TRBJ2-1|TRBV12-3/TRBV12-4|many|TRBD1
TGTGCCAGCAGGGCCTCGACAGGGTACAATGAGCAGTTCTTC
CASRASTGYNEQFF
>TRBJ2-1|TRBV12-3/TRBV12-4|many|-
TGTGCCAGCATGCAATCGGTTAGCAATGAGCAGTTCTTC
CASMQSVSNEQFF
>TRBJ2-5|TRBV7-3|-|TRBD1
TGTGCCAGCAGCTTAGCGCTGGCAGGGGGGACCCAGTACTTC
CASSLALAGGTQYF
>TRBJ2-3|TRBV20-1|few|TRBD2
TGCAGTGCTAGCGAGACATTAGCGGGAGCTAGCACAGATACGCAGTATTTT
CSASETLAGASTDTQYF
>TRBJ1-2|TRBV4-3|-|-
TGCGCCAGCAGCCAAGATATACAACACTATGGCTACACCTTC
CASSQDIQHYGYTF
>TRBJ2-7|TRBV7-9|few|TRBD2
TGTGCCAGCAGCCCTGGGGGACTAGCGGGCAACGAGCAGTACTTC
CASSPGGLAGNEQYF
>TRBJ2-1|TRBV19|few|-
TGTGCCAGTAGTATAGAACAGACCCTATCCGGCAATGAGCAGTTCTTC
CASSIEQTLSGNEQFF
>TRBJ2-7|TRBV5-6|-|-
TGTGCCAGCGGCCCCGGGACCGGCTGCTCCTACGAGCAGTACTTC
CASGPGTGCSYEQYF